The source of this T cell receptor beta chain is a study of blood T cell repertoires in COVID-19. In the original analysis: Amplifying reference gene primers gave estimates of nucleated cell counts. The method was immunoSEQ multiplex PCR; TCRdb's version includes in-frame clones alone and lacks a portion of them. V and J calls plus clone size are reproduced from that table; the DNA served to infer D and trimming. The sample yields roughly 16,000 clones, 82% seen once. CDR1 and CDR2 from the germline V gene are SQVTM and ANQGSEA. V lost 7 bases and J lost 6, with 19 bases in between. This CDR3 contains 13 residues.

The clonotype was recovered from an elderly man with active COVID-19. The chain combines TRBV29-1 with TRBJ2-7, with D perhaps TRBD2 (6 bases). Sequencing used peripheral blood. The CDR3 bases are TGCAGCGCCCTCCCTAGCGTAGGGAGCGAGCAGTACTTC. Translation gives CSALPSVGSEQYF.